The 2 T cell receptor beta chains below were found in one sample sequenced in a study of blood T cell repertoires in COVID-19. Sequencing was performed with immunoSEQ multiplex PCR; in TCRdb, only in-frame clones are kept and a portion is missing. Among approximately 110,000 clones listed, 80% to 95% were seen once. The source material was peripheral blood. These receptor sequences come from a man aged 45-65 years with COVID-19, enrolled during active disease.

The gene calls are TRBV27 and TRBJ2-1; 10 nucleotides agree with TRBD1. Germline CDR1 and CDR2: MNHEY and SMNVEV (reference sequence). This CDR3 has 15 residues. Unmatched junction bases numbered 2, after V lost 3 bases and J lost 3 bases. CDR3 sequence reads: CASSLRTGGYNEQFF. In DNA, the CDR3 is TGTGCCAGCAGTTTGCGGACAGGGGGCTACAATGAGCAGTTCTTC.

This rearrangement joins TRBV9 to TRBJ2-5, with 11 nucleotides matching TRBD2. J was trimmed by 3 bases and V by 3 bases; bases with no gene match: 4. CDR1 is SGDLS, CDR2 YYNGEE, per germline. This CDR3 region has 15 residues. The DNA for the CDR3 is TGTGCCAGCAGCGGAACTAGCGGGAGAGAAGAGACCCAGTACTTC. It encodes CASSGTSGREETQYF.